This TCR beta chain was sequenced in a study of technical replicates of blood from a handful of donors. CDR1 and CDR2 from the germline V gene are SGDLS and YYNGEE. Between the trimmed V and J ends, which lost 6 bases and 4 bases, there was a span of 19 bases. The CDR3 sequence is 15 residues long. Clones were sequenced by immunoSEQ multiplex PCR, and TCRdb holds only the in-frame ones, with some missing. The sample has fewer than 80,000 clones, 65% to 90% seen once. Sequencing used PBMCs. This receptor was identified in a human donor in good health. Some clones in this sample may be carry-over from other donors' samples. The chain recombines TRBV9 with TRBJ2-5; possible D gene TRBD2, 7 bases. CDR3 protein: CASTPWGGGGETQYF. The CDR3 DNA reads TGTGCCAGCACCCCGTGGGGCGGGGGCGGAGAGACCCAGTACTTC.